This T cell receptor (beta chain) was recorded in a study of T cell repertoires in cytomegalovirus infection. Study details: Through public TCR beta signatures, both CMV infection and matching HLA type were indicated. Overall study results and limits: HLA-C-restricted TCR beta clonotypes specific for CMV led the ex vivo response.

This clonotype has ten or more counts. Its antigen is unknown. TCRdb reanalysed the reads using MiXCR and keeps one entry per CDR3 protein. The sample lists under 850,000 distinct CDR3 sequences, around 31% occurring once. Trimming pared 4 bases from V and 2 bases from J, leaving 9 bases between. The CDR3 contains 14 residues. The chain links TRBV12-3 or TRBV12-4 to TRBJ1-5, with D possibly TRBD1 on 6 matching bases. The source is a human donor in good health (CMV status not recorded). Some clones in this sample may be carry-over from other donors' samples. The sequences come from cultured PBMCs, collected from culture after CMV antigen stimulation. The CDR3 spells CASSSGVGNQPQHF. CDR3 nucleotide sequence: TGTGCCAGCAGTTCAGGGGTAGGCAATCAGCCCCAGCATTTT.